These T cell receptor beta chains were read from a single sample in a study of glioma-infiltrating T cells after dendritic cell vaccination. Profiled with immunoSEQ multiplex PCR; TCRdb holds only in-frame clones, not every one. The sample carries 85,000 to 100,000 clones, less than 85% recorded once. This specimen was blood, taken after dendritic cell vaccination. Receptor source: a human donor with glioblastoma. Both conserved end residues are part of each CDR3. Fields, in order: V gene, J gene, D gene, clone size, CDR3 protein, CDR3 DNA. A D gene is named only where the DNA matches it firmly. A clone size is listed for some rows: how often the clone was seen (once, few, many), or a class if it is expanded.

TRBV4-2,TRBJ2-1,TRBD2,-,CASSQEGTSRYNEQFF,TGTGCCAGCAGCCAAGAGGGGACTAGCAGGTACAATGAGCAGTTCTTC
TRBV5-5,TRBJ2-7,-,-,CASSFGSGSYEQYF,TGTGCCAGCAGCTTCGGTAGCGGTTCCTACGAGCAGTACTTC
TRBV11-2,TRBJ2-7,TRBD1,-,CASSFGQALYEQYF,TGTGCCAGCAGCTTCGGACAGGCATTATACGAGCAGTACTTC
TRBV19,TRBJ1-5,-,-,CASSIDGGDQPQHF,TGTGCCAGTAGTATAGACGGAGGTGATCAGCCCCAGCATTTT
TRBV6-5,TRBJ1-3,-,few,CASRPGSGNTIYF,TGTGCCAGCAGACCAGGGTCTGGAAACACCATATATTTT
TRBV12-5,TRBJ1-1,-,-,CASGLALQGEMFF,TGTGCTAGTGGTTTGGCCTTACAGGGTGAAATGTTCTTT
TRBV9,TRBJ2-7,TRBD2,-,CASSLSGESSYEQYF,TGTGCCAGCAGTCTTAGCGGGGAGAGCTCCTACGAGCAGTACTTC
TRBV30,TRBJ2-7,-,-,CAWSADEQYF,TGTGCCTGGAGTGCGGACGAGCAGTACTTC
TRBV29-1,TRBJ1-1,-,-,CSVKGRPEAFF,TGCAGCGTCAAGGGGAGGCCCGAAGCTTTCTTT
TRBV25-1,TRBJ2-1,TRBD1,few,CASSEKRTGVSNEQFF,TGTGCCAGCAGTGAAAAAAGGACAGGGGTAAGCAATGAGCAGTTCTTC
TRBV19,TRBJ1-5,-,-,CASSITRGRADQPQHF,TGTGCCAGTAGTATAACCAGGGGCCGAGCTGATCAGCCCCAGCATTTT
TRBV30,TRBJ1-2,-,-,CAWSDLSGIGGYTF,TGTGCCTGGAGTGATTTATCCGGGATTGGTGGCTACACCTTC
TRBV7-9,TRBJ2-5,TRBD1,-,CASSNRGLETQYF,TGTGCCAGCAGCAACAGGGGGCTGGAGACCCAGTACTTC
TRBV21-1,TRBJ1-1,-,-,CARSPWSQGLNRQRANTEAFF,TGTGCCAGGTCACCCTGGTCACAGGGATTAAACCGACAGAGGGCGAACACTGAAGCTTTCTTT
TRBV15,TRBJ2-7,TRBD2,-,CATSRELAGGYEQYF,TGTGCCACCAGCAGAGAACTAGCGGGGGGCTACGAGCAGTACTTC
TRBV2,TRBJ2-1,TRBD1,-,CASKQGKDEQFF,TGTGCCAGTAAACAGGGGAAGGATGAGCAGTTCTTC
TRBV19,TRBJ2-3,TRBD1,-,CAVQGAPTDTQYF,TGTGCCGTCCAGGGGGCTCCCACAGATACGCAGTATTTT
TRBV2,TRBJ1-5,TRBD1,-,CASSGQGGPQHF,TGTGCCAGCAGCGGACAGGGAGGGCCCCAGCATTTT
TRBV18,TRBJ2-2,TRBD1,-,CASSPEPGQGITGELFF,TGTGCCAGCTCACCAGAGCCGGGACAGGGTATCACCGGGGAGCTGTTTTTT
TRBV2,TRBJ2-7,-,-,CASSDSYEQYF,TGTGCCAGCAGTGATAGTTACGAGCAGTACTTC
TRBV27,TRBJ1-5,-,-,CASSNLDWGNQPQHF,TGTGCCAGCAGTAACTTGGACTGGGGCAATCAGCCCCAGCATTTT
TRBV5-6,TRBJ2-4,-,-,CASSRVGGRSKNIQYF,TGTGCCAGCAGCAGGGTCGGGGGAAGATCCAAAAACATTCAGTACTTC